Listed here are 13 T cell receptor beta chains from one sample, sequenced in a study of lung T cells in sarcoidosis with Löfgren's syndrome. TCRdb ran MiXCR on the reads and lists one entry per CDR3 protein. Of 60,000 to 65,000 distinct CDR3 sequences detected, over 20% appear once; the ten largest clones hold approximately 2.1%. Sample: CD4+ T cells from PBMCs. Receptors originate from a human donor with sarcoidosis (Löfgren's syndrome or another form), or a control subject (not recorded which).

The V call is TRBV30, the J call TRBJ2-5; D gene unclear. The CDR3 loop spans 11 amino acids. V lost 0 bases to trimming and J lost 5 bases, with 4 bases between them. The germline V gene encodes CDR1 GTSNPN and CDR2 SVGIG (reference sequence). CDR3 sequence reads: CAWSVGETQYF. CDR3 sequence (DNA): TGTGCCTGGAGTGTCGGGGAGACCCAGTACTTC.

This chain links TRBV30 with TRBJ2-7; no firm D call. V was shortened by 1 base and J by 8 bases, with 9 bases between the two germline ends. The CDR3 consists of 11 residues. The germline gives CDR1 GTSNPN, CDR2 SVGIG (reference sequence). CDR3 sequence reads: CAWSEIMKQYF. Here the CDR3 DNA reads TGTGCCTGGAGTGAAATTATGAAGCAGTACTTC. Variable domain in full (rest from reference TRBV30 and TRBJ2-7): SQTIHQWPATLVQPVGSPLSLECTVEGTSNPNLYWYRQAAGRGLQLLFYSVGIGQISSEVPQNLSASRPQDRQFILSSKKLLLSDSGFYLCAWSEIMKQYFGPGTRLTVT.

This clonotype was recorded many times. This chain uses TRBV6-1 with TRBJ2-7; 7 bases agree with TRBD2. CDR1 is MNHNS and CDR2 is SASEGT in the germline V gene. Unmatched junction bases numbered 6, after V lost 6 bases and J lost 4 bases. The CDR3 has 13 residues. The chain's CDR3 is CASSPAGRYEQYF. The CDR3 coding sequence is TGTGCCAGCAGCCCAGCGGGGAGATACGAGCAGTACTTC.

Ten or more counts support this clonotype. V gene TRBV27 combines with J gene TRBJ2-7; either TRBD1 or TRBD2 may supply D (6 bases each). V gave up 8 bases and J gave up 4 bases, with 15 bases separating them. In germline, CDR1 is MNHEY, CDR2 SMNVEV (reference sequence). The CDR3 contains 13 residues. The CDR3 DNA is TGTGCCAGCGCGCGAGGGGGACTTTACGAGCAGTACTTC. Residues: CASARGGLYEQYF.

This chain connects TRBV3-1 to TRBJ1-2; no definite D call. Germline values: CDR1 LGHDT, CDR2 YNNKEL (reference sequence). V dropped 4 bases and J dropped 8 bases, with 11 bases sitting between them. CDR3 length: 12 amino acids. CDR3 region: CASSLWRKGYTF. In DNA form, the CDR3 reads TGTGCCAGCAGCCTCTGGCGGAAAGGCTACACCTTC.

This clonotype was counted at least ten times. The V call is TRBV28, the J call TRBJ2-7; D might be TRBD2 (5 bases). Germline V gene sequence: CDR1 MDHEN, CDR2 SYDVKM. The CDR3 loop spans 14 amino acids. Trimming removed 6 bases at V and 2 bases at J, with 14 bases between. The chain's CDR3 is CASRLSGTTYEQYF. CDR3 DNA: TGTGCCAGCAGACTGAGCGGAACCACCTACGAGCAGTACTTC. Looking up the rest from reference TRBV28 and TRBJ2-7 gives the full variable domain: DVKVTQSSRYLVKRTGEKVFLECVQDMDHENMFWYRQDPGLGLRLIYFSYDVKMKEKGDIPEGYSVSREKKERFSLILESASTNQTSMYLCASRLSGTTYEQYFGPGTRLTVT.

About this clonotype itself: This clone may be a read error of a much larger clone one base away. The chain recombines TRBV2 with TRBJ1-2; unclear D gene. V was clipped by 3 bases and J by 4 bases, with 12 bases between them. This CDR3 comprises 14 residues. Germline values: CDR1 SNHLY, CDR2 FYNNEI. The chain's CDR3 is CASSDRPASYGYTF. The CDR3 nucleotides read TGTGCCAGCAGTGATAGGCCAGCAAGCTATGGCTACACCTTC.

The chain joins TRBV15 to TRBJ2-1, with D possibly TRBD1 on 5 matching bases. Per the germline V gene, CDR1 is LNHNV and CDR2 is YYDKDF (reference sequence). The CDR3 length is 13 residues. The V end lost 1 base, the J end lost 12 bases, and 13 bases lay between the germline ends. CDR3 DNA sequence: TGTGCCACCAGCAGAGCAGGGTCCTATGGGCAGTTCTTC. The encoded protein is CATSRAGSYGQFF.

This clonotype was found a few times. The genes are TRBV6-1 and TRBJ1-1; possibly TRBD1 for D (5 bases). V was clipped by 6 bases and J by 0 bases, with 11 bases between them. This CDR3 contains 14 residues. CDR1 and CDR2 from the germline V gene are MNHNS and SASEGT. This chain's CDR3 is CASRFDSLNTEAFF. The CDR3 bases are TGTGCCAGCAGATTTGACAGCTTGAACACTGAAGCTTTCTTT.

The chain recombines TRBV3-1 with TRBJ1-1; D possibly corresponds to TRBD1 (6 bases). Germline V gene sequence: CDR1 LGHDT, CDR2 YNNKEL (reference sequence). This CDR3 contains 12 residues. Trimming cost V 7 bases and J 1 base, with 7 bases left between them. CDR3 sequence: CASKGGNTEAFF. DNA for the CDR3: TGTGCCAGCAAGGGGGGGAACACTGAAGCTTTCTTT. Complete variable domain (other parts from reference TRBV3-1 and TRBJ1-1): DTAVSQTPKYLVTQMGNDKSIKCEQNLGHDTMYWYKQDSKKFLKIMFSYNNKELIINETVPNRFSPKSPDKAHLNLHINSLELGDSAVYFCASKGGNTEAFFGQGTRLTVV.

The sample holds a few counts of this clonotype. The chain couples TRBV28 to TRBJ2-2; no clear D. The CDR3 loop spans 13 amino acids. Looked up from germline, CDR1 is MDHEN and CDR2 is SYDVKM. Trimming took 1 base from V and 5 from J, leaving 5 bases between them. The CDR3 nucleotides are TGTGCCAGCAGTTTATCGAGGACCGGGGAGCTGTTTTTT. Its protein is CASSLSRTGELFF.

Many counts were recorded for this clonotype. A junction end diverges from the germline sequence, so it may reflect a read error. The chain employs TRBV7-7 and TRBJ2-5, with D possibly being TRBD2 (6 bases). The length of the CDR3 is 14 residues. Germline V lookup: CDR1 SSHAT, CDR2 FNYEAQ (reference sequence). As DNA, the CDR3 is TGTGCTAGCAGCCGTAGCGGAGCCACGGAGACCCAGTACTTC. Amino acids: CASSRSGATETQYF.

This clonotype was recorded at least ten times. The rearrangement uses TRBV20-1 and TRBJ1-1; possible D gene TRBD1, 5 bases. The CDR3 consists of 12 residues. Germline lookup yields CDR1 DFQATT and CDR2 SNEGSKA (reference sequence). Trimming shortened V by 2 bases and J by 7 bases, and 11 bases separated the two germline ends. CDR3 DNA: TGCAGTGCTAGAAGGCAGGGATATGAAGCTTTCTTT. This gives the protein CSARRQGYEAFF.